This paragraph covers one TCR beta chain sequence. The antigen remains unidentified. Reverse transcription used about 500 ng RNA and constant-region primers for alpha and beta. Using multiplexing indices, alpha and beta chain libraries were generated apart by chain-specific third strand synthesis. The SP2 site served as the priming point for second strand synthesis. Each molecule carried a 12-nucleotide identifier made of two joined random hexamers added before amplification. TCRdb itself ran the 5' RACE reads through MiXCR, one entry per CDR3 protein. The sample has 15,000 or so distinct CDR3 sequences; around 9.2% are singletons. These data belong to a study of HIV-infected patients and healthy controls. Whole-study findings and limits: Compared with healthy controls, HIV-infected patients showed less CDR3 sharing between individuals. Healthy control repertoires had roughly threefold more distinct CDR3s than untreated HIV+ repertoires, and higher Shannon diversity.

No cell fractionation was done, so the repertoire covers all unsorted peripheral blood T cells. With 5 bases removed from V and 0 bases from J, the gap between germline ends came to 12 bases. Germline V gives CDR1 SGHRS, CDR2 YFSETQ. This CDR3 has 15 amino acids. Source material: blood. The V gene is TRBV5-1, the J gene TRBJ2-1; D is tentatively TRBD1 or TRBD2 (5 bases each). This TCR was sampled from an adult in good health. The CDR3 here is CASRGTASSYNEQFF. The CDR3 bases are TGCGCCAGCAGGGGGACGGCGAGCTCCTACAATGAGCAGTTCTTC. The full variable domain, with the rest looked up from reference TRBV5-1 and TRBJ2-1, is KAGVTQTPRYLIKTRGQQVTLSCSPISGHRSVSWYQQTPGQGLQFLFEYFSETQRNKGNFPGRFSGRQFSNSRSEMNVSTLELGDSALYLCASRGTASSYNEQFFGPGTRLTVL.